A single T cell receptor beta chain is shown here with its context. Its target is not known. Germline V gene sequence: CDR1 SNHLY, CDR2 FYNNEI. Germline trimming cut 5 bases from V and 6 bases from J; bases unmatched to any gene: 7. The CDR3 runs 13 residues. The data derive from a study of blood T cells in healthy people across ages. The study, taken as a whole, reports: With age, beta diversity per million T cells declined roughly linearly, significantly by around 43.

PCR was performed a second time for roughly 7 to 12 cycles using a sample-barcoded 5' primer and a J-beta primer mix. TCRdb ran MiXCR on the 5' RACE reads and lists one entry per CDR3 protein. The table includes 700,000 or so distinct CDR3 sequences, 40% to 50% detected once. Donors ranged from about 6 to 95 years old and were healthy Caucasians in Russia. The origin of this receptor is an elderly man in good health. Sequenced sample: blood. The chain combines TRBV2 with TRBJ2-7; 7 bases are a match to TRBD1. This CDR3 reads CASSTDRLSEQYF. DNA of the CDR3: TGTGCCAGCAGTACGGACAGGTTAAGCGAGCAGTACTTC.